Sequencing of this TCR beta chain was carried out in a study of blood T cell repertoires in COVID-19. In the authors' workflow: Researchers report that nucleated cell counts were estimated from reference gene primer amplification. The protocol was immunoSEQ multiplex PCR, while the TCRdb copy is restricted to in-frame clones and leaves out a portion. V and J calls and clone size are as listed in that table; D and trimming were resolved from the DNA. This sample yields 95,000 to 150,000 clones, of which about 80% are seen a single time; around 16% belongs to the top ten. This CDR3 has 12 amino acids. Deletions cut 10 bases from V and 3 bases from J, with 10 bases between. Per the germline V gene, CDR1 is SGHDN and CDR2 is FVKESK.

The source is a man in his 60s with active or convalescent COVID-19. Source material: peripheral blood. The chain employs TRBV14 and TRBJ1-5; a possible D gene is TRBD1 (5 bases). Here the CDR3 reads CATGGDNQPQHF. In nucleotides, the CDR3 is TGTGCCACCGGGGGGGACAATCAGCCCCAGCATTTT.